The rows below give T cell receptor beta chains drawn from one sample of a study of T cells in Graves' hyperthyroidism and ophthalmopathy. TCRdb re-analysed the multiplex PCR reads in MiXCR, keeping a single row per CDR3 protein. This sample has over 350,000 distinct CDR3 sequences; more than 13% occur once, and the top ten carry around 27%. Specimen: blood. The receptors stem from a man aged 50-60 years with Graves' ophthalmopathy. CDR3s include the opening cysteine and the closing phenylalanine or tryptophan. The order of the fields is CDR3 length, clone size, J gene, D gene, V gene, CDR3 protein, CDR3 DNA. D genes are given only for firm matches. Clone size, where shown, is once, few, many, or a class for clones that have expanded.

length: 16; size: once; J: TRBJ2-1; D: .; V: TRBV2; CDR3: CASRRGAGSGANEQFF; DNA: TGTGCCAGCAGAAGGGGAGCGGGATCGGGGGCCAATGAGCAGTTCTTC
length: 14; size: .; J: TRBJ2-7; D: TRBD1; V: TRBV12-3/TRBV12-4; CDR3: CASSLEQGAYEQYF; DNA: TGTGCCAGCAGTTTAGAACAGGGGGCCTACGAGCAGTACTTC
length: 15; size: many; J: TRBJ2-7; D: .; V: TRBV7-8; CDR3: CASSPRDTLRNEQYF; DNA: TGTGCCAGCAGCCCCCGGGACACCCTCCGAAACGAGCAGTACTTC
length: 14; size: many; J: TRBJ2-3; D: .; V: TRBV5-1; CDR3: CASSPGLPSDTQYF; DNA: TGCGCCAGCAGCCCTGGACTACCGTCTGATACGCAGTATTTT
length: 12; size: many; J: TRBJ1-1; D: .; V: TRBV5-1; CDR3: CASSSGQTEAFF; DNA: TGCGCCAGCAGCTCCGGACAGACTGAAGCTTTCTTT
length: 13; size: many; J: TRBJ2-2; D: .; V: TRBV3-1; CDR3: CASSQTTGDRAVF; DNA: TGTGCCAGCAGCCAAACGACAGGCGACCGGGCTGTTTTT
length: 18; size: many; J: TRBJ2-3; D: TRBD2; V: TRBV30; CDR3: CAWSRGTSGRGGTDTQYF; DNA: TGTGCCTGGAGTAGGGGGACTAGCGGGAGAGGAGGCACAGATACGCAGTATTTT
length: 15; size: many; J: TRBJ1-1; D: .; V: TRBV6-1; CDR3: CASRQDSTGYTEAFF; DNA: TGTGCCAGCAGGCAGGACAGTACAGGATACACTGAAGCTTTCTTT
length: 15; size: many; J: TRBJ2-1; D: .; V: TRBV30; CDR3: CAWSGTFSSYNEQFF; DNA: TGTGCCTGGAGTGGAACTTTCAGCTCCTACAATGAGCAGTTCTTC
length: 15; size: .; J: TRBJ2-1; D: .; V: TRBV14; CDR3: CASSQEGAGYNEQFF; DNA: TGTGCCAGCAGCCAAGAAGGTGCGGGGTACAATGAGCAGTTCTTC
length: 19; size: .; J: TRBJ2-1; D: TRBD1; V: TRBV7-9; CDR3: CASSSRTGFGASSYNEQFF; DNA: TGTGCCAGCAGCTCCAGGACAGGGTTTGGCGCGAGCTCCTACAATGAGCAGTTCTTC
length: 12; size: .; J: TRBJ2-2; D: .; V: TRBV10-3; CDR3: CAISDGSGELFF; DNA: TGTGCCATCAGTGATGGTTCCGGGGAGCTGTTTTTT
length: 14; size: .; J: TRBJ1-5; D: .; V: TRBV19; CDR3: CASKADYSNQPQHF; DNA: TGTGCCAGTAAGGCAGATTATAGCAATCAGCCCCAGCATTTT
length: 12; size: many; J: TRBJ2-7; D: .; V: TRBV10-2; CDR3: CASTHVSSEQYF; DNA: TGCGCCAGCACCCACGTATCCAGCGAGCAGTACTTC
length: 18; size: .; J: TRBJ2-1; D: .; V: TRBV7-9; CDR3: CASSPPWDSGLFYNEQFF; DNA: TGTGCCAGCAGCCCACCCTGGGATAGCGGACTATTCTACAATGAGCAGTTCTTC
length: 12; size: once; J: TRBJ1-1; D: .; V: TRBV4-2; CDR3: CASSQQGFEAFF; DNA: TGTGCCAGCAGCCAACAGGGTTTCGAAGCTTTCTTT
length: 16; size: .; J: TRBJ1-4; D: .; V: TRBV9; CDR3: CASSLTGGTVYEKLFF; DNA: TGTGCCAGCAGCCTAACTGGGGGGACCGTCTATGAAAAACTGTTTTTT
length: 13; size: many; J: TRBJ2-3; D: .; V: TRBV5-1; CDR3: CASSGPTRDTQYF; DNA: TGCGCCAGCTCCGGGCCGACACGGGATACGCAGTATTTT
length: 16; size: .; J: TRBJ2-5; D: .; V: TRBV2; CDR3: CASSEFAGAGQETQYF; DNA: TGTGCCAGCAGTGAATTTGCAGGGGCCGGGCAAGAGACCCAGTACTTC
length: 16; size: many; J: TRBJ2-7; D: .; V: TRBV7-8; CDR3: CASSNTPGEGTYEQYF; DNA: TGTGCCAGCAGCAACACCCCGGGAGAGGGCACCTACGAGCAGTACTTC
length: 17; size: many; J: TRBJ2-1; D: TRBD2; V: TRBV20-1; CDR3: CSARDASGRRTYNEQFF; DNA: TGCAGTGCTAGAGATGCTAGCGGGAGGCGTACCTACAATGAGCAGTTCTTC
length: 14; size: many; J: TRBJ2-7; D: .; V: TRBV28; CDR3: CASSGGRGGYEQYF; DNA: TGTGCCAGCAGTGGGGGTCGAGGAGGGTACGAGCAGTACTTC
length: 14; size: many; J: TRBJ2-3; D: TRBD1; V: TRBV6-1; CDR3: CASRDRGQGDTQYF; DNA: TGTGCCAGCAGAGACAGGGGGCAAGGGGATACGCAGTATTTT
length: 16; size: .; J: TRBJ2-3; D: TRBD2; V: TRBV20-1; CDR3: CSAILAGGGSADTQYF; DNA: TGCAGTGCTATTCTAGCGGGAGGGGGCAGCGCAGATACGCAGTATTTT
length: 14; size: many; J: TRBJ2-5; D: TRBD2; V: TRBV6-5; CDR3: CASSYGAGGETQYF; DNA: TGTGCCAGCAGTTACGGAGCGGGAGGCGAGACCCAGTACTTC
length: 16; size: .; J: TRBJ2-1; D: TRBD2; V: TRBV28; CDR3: CASSPTGTSVYNEQFF; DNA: TGTGCCAGCAGTCCAACCGGGACTAGCGTATACAATGAGCAGTTCTTC
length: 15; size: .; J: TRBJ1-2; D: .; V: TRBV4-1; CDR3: CASSQEGSRGYGYTF; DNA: TGCGCCAGCAGCCAAGAGGGGTCCCGAGGCTATGGCTACACCTTC
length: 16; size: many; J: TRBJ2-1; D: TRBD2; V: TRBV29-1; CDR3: CSVLGRESNNYNEQFF; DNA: TGCAGCGTTCTTGGGCGGGAGTCGAACAACTACAATGAGCAGTTCTTC
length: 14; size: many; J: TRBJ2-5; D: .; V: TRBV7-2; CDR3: CASSSLVGQETQYF; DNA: TGTGCCAGCAGCTCCCTCGTTGGACAAGAGACCCAGTACTTC
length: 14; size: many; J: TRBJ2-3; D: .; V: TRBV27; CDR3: CASSSTSSTDTQYF; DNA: TGTGCCAGCAGCTCTACTAGCAGCACAGATACGCAGTATTTT
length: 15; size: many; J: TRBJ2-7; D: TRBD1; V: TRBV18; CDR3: CASSPYSGTAYEQYF; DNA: TGTGCCAGCTCACCGTACAGTGGGACAGCCTACGAGCAGTACTTC
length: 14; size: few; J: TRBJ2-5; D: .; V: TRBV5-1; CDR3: CASSGIGRQETQYF; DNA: TGCGCCAGCAGCGGAATTGGACGGCAAGAGACCCAGTACTTC
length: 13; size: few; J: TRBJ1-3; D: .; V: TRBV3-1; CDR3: CASSQLEGNTIYF; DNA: TGTGCCAGCAGCCAACTTGAAGGAAACACCATATATTTT
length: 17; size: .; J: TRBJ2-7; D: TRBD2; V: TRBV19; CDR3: CASSQGRYSGRAYEQYF; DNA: TGTGCCAGTAGCCAGGGGAGGTATAGCGGGAGGGCCTACGAGCAGTACTTC
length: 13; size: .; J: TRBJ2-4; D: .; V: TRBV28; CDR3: CASRPTGQNIQYF; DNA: TGTGCCAGCAGACCGACAGGCCAAAACATTCAGTACTTC
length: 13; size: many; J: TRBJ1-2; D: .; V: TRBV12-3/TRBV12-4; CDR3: CASSGLAGYGYTF; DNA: TGTGCCAGCAGTGGGCTGGCGGGTTATGGCTACACCTTC
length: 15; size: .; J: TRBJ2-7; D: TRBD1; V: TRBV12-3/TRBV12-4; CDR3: CASSPGTGGPHEQYF; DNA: TGTGCCAGCAGTCCCGGGACAGGGGGCCCCCACGAGCAGTACTTC
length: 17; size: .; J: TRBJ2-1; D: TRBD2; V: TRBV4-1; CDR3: CASSQLPRIGGGNEQFF; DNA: TGCGCCAGCAGCCAACTCCCTAGGATTGGGGGGGGCAATGAGCAGTTCTTC
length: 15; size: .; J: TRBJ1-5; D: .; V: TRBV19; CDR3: CASSTTVNSNQPQHF; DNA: TGTGCCAGTAGTACCACGGTGAATAGCAATCAGCCCCAGCATTTT